These 19 T cell receptor beta chains came from one sample sequenced in a study of blood T cell repertoires in COVID-19. Profiling relied on immunoSEQ multiplex PCR, and the TCRdb table lists in-frame clones only, not all of them. The sample consists of some 240,000 clones, 70% to 90% of them appearing once. Sequences were obtained from PBMCs or T cells enriched from blood (not recorded which). Source of these receptors: a woman in her 40s with acute COVID-19.

The V call is TRBV12-5, the J call TRBJ2-3, with 8 bases aligning to TRBD1. Germline CDR1 LGHNT, CDR2 FRNRAP. V lost 5 bases, J lost 2 bases, and 15 bases stayed unmatched. CDR3 length: 18 amino acids. DNA for the CDR3: TGTGCTAGTGGTCCTTACAGGGGGAAGGAAGGTTTCACAGATACGCAGTATTTT. This sequence encodes CASGPYRGKEGFTDTQYF.

The V gene is TRBV7-9, the J gene TRBJ2-7, with TRBD1 identical over 10 bases. This CDR3 is built from 15 residues. Trimming removed 2 bases from V and 7 bases from J; junction bases left unmatched: 8. Germline V gene sequence: CDR1 SEHNR, CDR2 FQNEAQ (reference sequence). The CDR3 nucleotides read TGTGCCAGCAGCTTACCCGGGACAGGGGAACGGGAGCAGTACTTC. As protein: CASSLPGTGEREQYF. The full variable domain, in which reference TRBV7-9 and TRBJ2-7 provide the parts outside the CDR3, is DTGVSQNPRHKITKRGQNVTFRCDPISEHNRLYWYRQTLGQGPEFLTYFQNEAQLEKSRLLSDRFSAERPKGSFSTLEIQRTEQGDSAMYLCASSLPGTGEREQYFGPGTRLTVT.

This sequence joins TRBV7-9 and TRBJ1-1; a possible D gene is TRBD1 (5 bases). With 5 bases removed from V and 1 base from J, the gap between germline ends came to 17 bases. Germline CDR1 is SEHNR and CDR2 is FQNEAQ (reference sequence). The CDR3 has 16 amino acids. In DNA form, the CDR3 reads TGTGCCAGCAGCACGTCCAACCGGGGGACGAACACTGAAGCTTTCTTT. Protein product: CASSTSNRGTNTEAFF.

This chain links TRBV6-5 with TRBJ1-1, with 7 bases fitting TRBD1. There are 16 residues in the CDR3. Germline CDR1 reads MNHEY; CDR2 reads SVGAGI. The trim removed 0 bases at V and 2 bases at J, leaving 6 bases unmatched. Written as DNA, the CDR3 is TGTGCCAGCAGTTACTCGTCAAACAGGGGAAACACTGAAGCTTTCTTT. Its protein product is CASSYSSNRGNTEAFF.

The CDR3 region has the DNA TGCAGCGTGGGGGACAGGGGGCAACAGCCCCAGCATTTT. This gives the protein CSVGDRGQQPQHF. The chain employs TRBV29-1 and TRBJ1-5, with 12 bases matching TRBD1. Germline values: CDR1 SQVTM, CDR2 ANQGSEA. The J segment lost 7 bases and the V segment lost 6 bases, leaving 4 bases of the junction unmatched. This CDR3 is built from 13 residues.

V and J are TRBV12-3 or TRBV12-4 and TRBJ2-1; D is uncertain. Trimming cost V 3 bases and J 6 bases, with 9 bases left between them. CDR3 length: 13 residues. For the CDR3, the DNA is TGTGCCAGCAGTTTTCGTCGGGTCAATGAGCAGTTCTTC. It yields the protein CASSFRRVNEQFF.

The chain has TRBV3-1 (or the pseudogene TRBV3-2) and TRBJ1-2; D is unclear. Trimming pared 1 base from V and 1 base from J, leaving 16 bases between. The CDR3 totals 17 residues. Germline V gene sequence: CDR1 LGHDT, CDR2 YNNKEL (reference sequence). In DNA form, the CDR3 reads TGTGCCAGCAGCCAAGTTTCCGGTTATCGCAATAACTATGGCTACACCTTC. Amino acids: CASSQVSGYRNNYGYTF.

V usage is TRBV27 and J usage is TRBJ2-3; the match to TRBD1 covers 11 bases. Germline trimming cut 5 bases from V and 3 bases from J; bases unmatched to any gene: 4. Per germline, CDR1 MNHEY and CDR2 SMNVEV (reference sequence). This CDR3 is 15 amino acids long. CDR3 loop: CASSDGQGATDTQYF. CDR3 DNA sequence: TGTGCCAGCAGTGATGGACAGGGGGCAACAGATACGCAGTATTTT.

V is TRBV5-1 and J is TRBJ2-1; D perhaps matches TRBD2 (5 bases). The V end lost 2 bases, the J end lost 6 bases, and 15 bases lay between the germline ends. Germline V gene sequence: CDR1 SGHRS, CDR2 YFSETQ. The CDR3 sequence is 15 residues long. The CDR3 bases are TGCGCCAGCAGCTTAGGCACTAGAGGGCTCAATGAGCAGTTCTTC. This sequence encodes CASSLGTRGLNEQFF.

The chain links TRBV3-1 (or the pseudogene TRBV3-2) to TRBJ1-1, with TRBD1 as a possible D gene (5 bases). V was cut by 6 bases and J by 1 base, with 12 bases left in between. Per the germline V gene, CDR1 is LGHDT and CDR2 is YNNKEL (reference sequence). The CDR3 length is 14 residues. The CDR3: CASRRGAANTEAFF. The DNA for the CDR3 is TGTGCCAGCAGGCGTGGGGCGGCGAACACTGAAGCTTTCTTT.

The chain carries TRBV11-2 and TRBJ1-3; D is undetermined. This CDR3 contains 15 residues. CDR1 and CDR2 from the germline V gene are SGHAT and FQNNGV. The germline V and J ends were trimmed by 6 bases and 0 bases, with 12 bases remaining between them. The CDR3 bases are TGTGCCAGCAGTGTCCACCGGGACTCTGGAAACACCATATATTTT. Translating it yields CASSVHRDSGNTIYF.

V is TRBV6-1 and J is TRBJ2-7; 14 bases line up with TRBD2. J was trimmed by 7 bases and V by 3 bases; bases with no gene match: 8. The CDR3 extends over 16 amino acids. Germline V lookup: CDR1 MNHNS, CDR2 SASEGT. The CDR3 bases are TGTGCCAGCAGTGACAGACTAGCGGGAGGGCTTTGGGAGCAGTACTTC. As protein: CASSDRLAGGLWEQYF.

This clone was picked up a small number of times. CDR3 coding DNA: TGTGCCAGTAGTATAATACTAGCGGACACCTACAATGAGCAGTTCTTC. This encodes CASSIILADTYNEQFF. This chain connects TRBV19 to TRBJ2-1, with 8 bases that match TRBD2. CDR1 and CDR2 (germline): LNHDA, SQIVND (reference sequence). The CDR3 spans 16 residues. With V trimmed by 2 bases and J by 2 bases, 5 bases remained unmatched.

The CDR3 DNA sequence: TGTGCCAGCAGCTTGGCGGGGACTAGCGGGGATGAGCAGTTCTTC. Amino acid sequence: CASSLAGTSGDEQFF. The gene calls are TRBV5-4 and TRBJ2-1; 13 positions match TRBD2. Germline loops: CDR1 SGHNT, CDR2 YYREEE (reference sequence). CDR3 length: 15 residues. V trimming: 0 bases; J trimming: 8 bases; junction bases outside the gene matches: 2.

This clone has only a few counts. This sequence joins TRBV20-1 and TRBJ2-1; the match to TRBD2 covers 11 bases. The germline gives CDR1 DFQATT, CDR2 SNEGSKA (reference sequence). The V segment lost 3 bases and the J segment 10 bases; nucleotides outside the gene matches: 11. The CDR3 covers 15 residues. The CDR3 loop is CSASLTASGRNEQFF. CDR3 sequence (DNA): TGCAGTGCTAGTCTCACGGCTAGCGGGAGGAACGAGCAGTTCTTC.

The J gene is TRBJ2-7, the V gene TRBV6-5, with no clear D. Germline-derived CDR1 and CDR2 are MNHEY and SVGAGI. Trimming took 8 bases from V and 0 from J, leaving 17 bases between them. This CDR3 spans 15 amino acids. The CDR3 is CASENGGESSYEQYF. The CDR3 DNA follows: TGTGCCAGCGAGAACGGCGGAGAGAGCTCCTACGAGCAGTACTTC.

The chain has TRBV5-4 and TRBJ2-7, with TRBD1 identical over 8 bases. Trimming at V came to 0 bases and at J to 3 bases, leaving 11 bases not matched to a gene. The CDR3 length is 17 residues. Germline values: CDR1 SGHNT, CDR2 YYREEE (reference sequence). The chain's CDR3 is CASSLAGGETNYYEQYF. In DNA form, the CDR3 reads TGTGCCAGCAGCTTGGCAGGGGGCGAAACGAACTACTACGAGCAGTACTTC.

This CDR3 is CASSQGAGTGDGYTF. As DNA, the CDR3 is TGCGCCAGCAGCCAAGGGGCTGGGACAGGGGATGGCTACACCTTC. The chain joins TRBV4-1 to TRBJ1-2, with 10 positions matching TRBD1. The trim removed 1 base at V and 6 bases at J, leaving 5 bases unmatched. This CDR3 comprises 15 residues. CDR1 is MGHRA, CDR2 YSYEKL, per germline.

The chain carries TRBV21-1 and TRBJ2-3; TRBD2, the D gene given by the table, was not confirmed from the DNA. TRBV21-1 is given as a pseudogene. This CDR3 has 18 residues. In nucleotides, the CDR3 is TGTGCCAGCAACAGACGCACGGGACTAGCGACTAGCACAGATACGCAGTATTTT. This encodes CASNRRTGLATSTDTQYF.